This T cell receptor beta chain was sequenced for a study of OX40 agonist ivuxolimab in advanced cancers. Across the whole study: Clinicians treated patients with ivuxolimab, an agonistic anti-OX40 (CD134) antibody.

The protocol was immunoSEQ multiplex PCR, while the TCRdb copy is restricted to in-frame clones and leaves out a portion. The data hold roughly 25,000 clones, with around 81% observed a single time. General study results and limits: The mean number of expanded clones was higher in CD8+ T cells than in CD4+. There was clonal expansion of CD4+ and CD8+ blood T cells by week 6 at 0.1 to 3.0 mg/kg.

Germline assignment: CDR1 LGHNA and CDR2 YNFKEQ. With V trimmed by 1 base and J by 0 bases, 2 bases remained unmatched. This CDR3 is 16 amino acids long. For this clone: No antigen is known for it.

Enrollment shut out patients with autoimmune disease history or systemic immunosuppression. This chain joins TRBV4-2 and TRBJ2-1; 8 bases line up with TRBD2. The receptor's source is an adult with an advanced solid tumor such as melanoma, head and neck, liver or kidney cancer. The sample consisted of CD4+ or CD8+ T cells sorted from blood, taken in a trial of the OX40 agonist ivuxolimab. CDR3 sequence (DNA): TGTGCCAGCAGCCAAGTCGGGACTAGCTCCTACAATGAGCAGTTCTTC. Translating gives CASSQVGTSSYNEQFF.